This T cell receptor (beta chain) emerged from a study of brain T cells in children with intractable seizures. The repertoire was sequenced with immunoSEQ multiplex PCR; TCRdb's copy has only in-frame clones and lacks some. The sample holds some 64,000 clones, approximately 95% seen once. Trimming took 2 bases from V and 4 from J, leaving 16 bases between them. Germline values: CDR1 SGHNT, CDR2 YYREEE (reference sequence). The CDR3 length is 16 residues. The sequenced cases were selected for having the highest brain T cell transcript signatures. This receptor was identified in a boy in the first two years of life with focal cortical dysplasia and intractable seizures. The source material was peripheral blood, sampled at surgery. This chain links TRBV5-4 with TRBJ2-1; D may correspond to TRBD1 or TRBD2 (5 bases each). CDR3 nucleotide sequence: TGTGCCAGCAGCTTAAGCAGGGACCCGGTATACAATGAGCAGTTCTTC. Translation: CASSLSRDPVYNEQFF.